These 22 T cell receptor beta chains came from one sample sequenced in a study of tumour-infiltrating T cells in Burkitt lymphoma. Only in-frame clones appear in the TCRdb table, and some are missing; sequencing was by immunoSEQ multiplex PCR. The data contain tens of thousands of clones, about a third of them seen just once; the ten biggest clones take up approximately 2.6%. The sample taken for sequencing was tumor tissue. These receptors all come from a human donor with Burkitt lymphoma.

The V and J genes are TRBV5-1 and TRBJ2-4, with a tentative D call TRBD1 (6 bases). Trimming removed 2 bases from V and 6 bases from J, with 15 bases in between. This CDR3 has 15 amino acids. The germline V gene encodes CDR1 SGHRS and CDR2 YFSETQ. The CDR3 spells CASSLSAGDRNIQYF. CDR3 coding DNA: TGCGCCAGCAGCTTATCGGCAGGGGATCGAAACATTCAGTACTTC. The variable domain in full, completed from reference TRBV5-1 and TRBJ2-4, reads KAGVTQTPRYLIKTRGQQVTLSCSPISGHRSVSWYQQTPGQGLQFLFEYFSETQRNKGNFPGRFSGRQFSNSRSEMNVSTLELGDSALYLCASSLSAGDRNIQYFGAGTRLSVL.

This clone was detected only a few times. This chain joins TRBV25-1 and TRBJ1-4, with 7 bases matching TRBD1. The CDR3 has 14 amino acids. The J segment lost 3 bases and the V segment lost 8 bases, leaving 6 bases of the junction unmatched. Germline V CDR1 and CDR2: MGHDK, SYGVNS. Here the CDR3 reads CASSFQGANEKLFF. CDR3 nucleotides: TGTGCCAGCTCATTTCAGGGGGCTAATGAAAAACTGTTTTTT.

The chain combines TRBV9 with TRBJ2-1; maybe TRBD2 (6 bases). The CDR3 runs to 15 residues. Trimming shortened V by 0 bases and J by 3 bases, and 10 bases separated the two germline ends. The germline CDR1 and CDR2 sequences are SGDLS and YYNGEE. This CDR3 reads CASSVAGDFYNEQFF. The CDR3 DNA sequence: TGTGCCAGCAGCGTAGCGGGGGACTTCTACAATGAGCAGTTCTTC.

The chain employs TRBV7-9 and TRBJ2-3; D may be TRBD2 (6 bases). The V gene lost 5 bases and the J gene lost 14 bases, with 14 bases spanning the gap. The CDR3 spans 11 residues. Germline CDR1 and CDR2: SEHNR and FQNEAQ (reference sequence). DNA for the CDR3: TGTGCCAGCAGCGACAACGCCGGGGGGTATTTT. Its translation is CASSDNAGGYF.

The rearrangement joins TRBV18 to TRBJ1-1; 9 nucleotides agree with TRBD1. The germline V gene encodes CDR1 KGHSH and CDR2 LQKENI. The V segment lost 4 bases and the J segment 2 bases; nucleotides outside the gene matches: 5. This CDR3 spans 15 amino acids. The CDR3: CASSRGQGRNTEAFF. The CDR3 region has the DNA TGTGCCAGCTCACGGGGACAGGGTCGAAACACTGAAGCTTTCTTT.

This rearrangement joins TRBV4-3 to TRBJ2-3; D is uncertain. The CDR3 sequence is 13 residues long. The V and J ends lost 0 bases and 1 base respectively, with 2 bases between them. CDR1 is LGHNA, CDR2 YSLEER, per germline. Written as DNA, the CDR3 is TGCGCCAGCAGCCAAGAAGGCACAGATACGCAGTATTTT. This gives the protein CASSQEGTDTQYF.

The chain has TRBV10-3 and TRBJ1-5; 8 nucleotides align to TRBD1. The CDR3 spans 12 residues. Unmatched junction bases numbered 2, after V lost 2 bases and J lost 11 bases. Germline assignment: CDR1 ENHRY and CDR2 SYGVKD. CDR3 DNA: TGTGCCATCAGTGAGCAGGGGGCGGCCCAGCATTTT. Translated, it gives CAISEQGAAQHF.

The chain carries TRBV2 and TRBJ1-4, with 7 bases fitting TRBD1. This CDR3 has 15 residues. J was trimmed by 6 bases and V by 6 bases; bases with no gene match: 10. In germline, CDR1 is SNHLY, CDR2 FYNNEI. DNA of the CDR3: TGTGCCAGCAGGGCCAACAGGGGAGCGGATGAAAAACTGTTTTTT. Its protein is CASRANRGADEKLFF.

This rearrangement joins TRBV5-4 to TRBJ2-5; TRBD1 is a possible D gene (7 bases). The CDR3 spans 14 residues. The germline V gene has CDR1 SGHNT and CDR2 YYREEE (reference sequence). Trimming left V 5 bases short and J 2 bases short, with 13 bases between. DNA of the CDR3: TGTGCCAGCAGATGGGGGGACAGTCAAGAGACCCAGTACTTC. Protein: CASRWGDSQETQYF.

This clone was seen a few times. The chain uses TRBV19 and TRBJ1-2; the D is unclear. The CDR3 runs 14 residues. Per the germline V gene, CDR1 is LNHDA and CDR2 is SQIVND (reference sequence). With 10 bases removed from V and 4 bases from J, the gap between germline ends came to 19 bases. CDR3 in amino acids: CATANAPDRYGYTF. CDR3 nucleotide sequence: TGTGCCACCGCTAATGCCCCGGACCGCTATGGCTACACCTTC.

The CDR3 DNA follows: TGTGCCAGCAGCTTAGCGTTAGAGACCCAGTACTTC. It encodes CASSLALETQYF. The chain joins TRBV7-8 to TRBJ2-5; D not resolved. Trimming took off 0 bases at V and 4 bases at J, with 3 bases between the two ends. The germline CDR1 and CDR2 sequences are SGHVS and FQNEAQ. This CDR3 has 12 residues.

This chain joins TRBV5-1 and TRBJ2-5; D may be TRBD2 (5 bases). The CDR3 covers 18 residues. Germline V gene lookup returns CDR1 SGHRS and CDR2 YFSETQ. V was shortened by 4 bases and J by 0 bases, with 22 bases between the two germline ends. CDR3 sequence reads: CASSIQPQRTQNQETQYF. The CDR3, as DNA: TGCGCCAGCAGCATTCAGCCTCAGCGGACCCAGAACCAAGAGACCCAGTACTTC.

This clone was observed once. The genes are TRBV9 and TRBJ2-3; 14 bases are a match to TRBD2. The trim removed 0 bases at V and 4 bases at J, leaving 4 bases unmatched. CDR3 length equals 17 residues. CDR1 and CDR2 (germline): SGDLS, YYNGEE. The CDR3 region has the DNA TGTGCCAGCAGCGTAGGGACTAGCGGGGGGTGGGCAGATACGCAGTATTTT. It yields the protein CASSVGTSGGWADTQYF.

This chain uses TRBV6-6 with TRBJ2-7, with D uncertain. Germline CDR1 is MNHNY and CDR2 is SVGAGI (reference sequence). This CDR3 is 14 amino acids long. Trimming took 8 bases from V and 3 from J, leaving 17 bases between them. This chain's CDR3 is CASGSDTLLYEQYF. The CDR3 region has the DNA TGTGCCAGCGGATCCGACACCCTTCTCTACGAGCAGTACTTC.

This clone was seen more than once but under ten times. This chain uses TRBV5-6 with TRBJ1-1; tentative D call: TRBD1 (5 bases). There are 11 residues in the CDR3. CDR1 is SGHDT, CDR2 YYEEEE, per germline. V lost 7 bases to trimming and J lost 6 bases, with 10 bases between them. The CDR3 sequence: CASAWGAEAFF. The CDR3 DNA follows: TGTGCCAGCGCCTGGGGGGCTGAAGCTTTCTTT. The whole variable domain, filled in from reference TRBV5-6 and TRBJ1-1, reads DAGVTQSPTHLIKTRGQQVTLRCSPKSGHDTVSWYQQALGQGPQFIFQYYEEEERQRGNFPDRFSGHQFPNYSSELNVNALLLGDSALYLCASAWGAEAFFGQGTRLTVV.

This clone was counted between two and nine times. The gene calls are TRBV7-8 and TRBJ2-5; 7 nucleotides line up with TRBD1. Germline V lookup: CDR1 SGHVS, CDR2 FQNEAQ. V lost 5 bases to trimming and J lost 3 bases; unmatched junction nucleotides: 12. There are 16 residues in the CDR3. The CDR3 loop reads CASSNLRDRVEETQYF. As DNA, the CDR3 is TGTGCCAGCAGCAACCTCCGGGACAGAGTAGAAGAGACCCAGTACTTC.

The chain is built from TRBV5-1 and TRBJ2-2; weak D call: TRBD1 (5 bases). Trimming removed 3 bases at V and 1 base at J, with 7 bases between. From germline, CDR1 is SGHRS and CDR2 YFSETQ. The CDR3 spans 14 residues. CDR3 DNA: TGCGCCAGCAGCTCCACAGGGAACACCGGGGAGCTGTTTTTT. This encodes CASSSTGNTGELFF.

The rearrangement links TRBV5-5 to TRBJ1-1, with D unresolved. The germline gives CDR1 SGHKS, CDR2 YYEKEE (reference sequence). Deletions cut 5 bases from V and 5 bases from J, with 16 bases between. The CDR3 loop spans 14 amino acids. CDR3 DNA sequence: TGTGCCAGCAGAAGTTTCTATTCCGGGACTGAAGCTTTCTTT. This sequence encodes CASRSFYSGTEAFF. Complete variable domain (other parts from reference TRBV5-5 and TRBJ1-1): DAGVTQSPTHLIKTRGQQVTLRCSPISGHKSVSWYQQVLGQGPQFIFQYYEKEERGRGNFPDRFSARQFPNYSSELNVNALLLGDSALYLCASRSFYSGTEAFFGQGTRLTVV.

This clone has more than one count but fewer than ten. The rearrangement joins TRBV27 to TRBJ1-2; D perhaps matches TRBD1 (6 bases). CDR1 and CDR2 (germline): MNHEY, SMNVEV (reference sequence). CDR3 length equals 13 residues. The V end was cut by 3 bases, the J end by 6 bases, with 11 bases between. DNA for the CDR3: TGTGCCAGCAGTTTGAACAGGGTTCATGGCTACACCTTC. Protein product: CASSLNRVHGYTF.

This clone was observed a few times. V usage is TRBV4-1 and J usage is TRBJ1-3, with no clear D. V dropped 4 bases and J dropped 4 bases, with 8 bases sitting between them. The CDR3 spans 13 residues. Germline V gene lookup returns CDR1 MGHRA and CDR2 YSYEKL. CDR3: CASSPLPGNTIYF. The CDR3 DNA is TGCGCCAGCAGCCCTTTGCCGGGAAACACCATATATTTT.

This sequence joins TRBV19 and TRBJ1-5; tentative D call: TRBD1 (5 bases). Germline V lookup: CDR1 LNHDA, CDR2 SQIVND (reference sequence). The CDR3 spans 17 residues. V was clipped by 6 bases and J by 5 bases, with 23 bases between them. The CDR3 reads CASSPRGGTQADQPQHF. CDR3 nucleotide sequence: TGTGCCAGTAGCCCCCGTGGTGGGACTCAGGCCGATCAGCCCCAGCATTTT.

The rearrangement uses TRBV2 and TRBJ1-1; D possibly corresponds to TRBD1 (5 bases). V lost 6 bases, J lost 5 bases, and 16 bases lay in between. Germline CDR1 reads SNHLY; CDR2 reads FYNNEI. This CDR3 has 14 amino acids. Here the CDR3 DNA reads TGTGCCAGCAGAACGACAGCTTTGGGAACTGAAGCTTTCTTT. The encoded protein is CASRTTALGTEAFF.